The sequence of this T cell receptor beta chain was determined in a study of CD8 T cells in Susac syndrome. With random hexamers, 0.5 to 1 ug RNA was reverse transcribed. Amplification of TCR beta CDR3 spanned 54 Vbeta and 13 Jbeta via immunoSEQ multiplex PCR. Each CDR3 protein gets one entry after TCRdb re-called the immunoSEQ multiplex PCR reads with MiXCR. The table lists 95,000 to 150,000 distinct CDR3 sequences, 85% to 95% of them singletons. This CDR3 is built from 17 residues. The J segment lost 5 bases and the V segment lost 2 bases, leaving 6 bases of the junction unmatched. Germline lookup yields CDR1 LGHNA and CDR2 YSLEER.

Sequencing was carried out using CD8+ T cells from PBMCs. This receptor was identified in a human donor with Susac syndrome. The V gene is TRBV4-3, the J gene TRBJ2-1; 13 bases fit TRBD2. This chain's CDR3 is CASSQILAGGPHNEQFF. For the CDR3, the DNA is TGCGCCAGCAGCCAAATACTAGCGGGGGGGCCCCACAATGAGCAGTTCTTC.